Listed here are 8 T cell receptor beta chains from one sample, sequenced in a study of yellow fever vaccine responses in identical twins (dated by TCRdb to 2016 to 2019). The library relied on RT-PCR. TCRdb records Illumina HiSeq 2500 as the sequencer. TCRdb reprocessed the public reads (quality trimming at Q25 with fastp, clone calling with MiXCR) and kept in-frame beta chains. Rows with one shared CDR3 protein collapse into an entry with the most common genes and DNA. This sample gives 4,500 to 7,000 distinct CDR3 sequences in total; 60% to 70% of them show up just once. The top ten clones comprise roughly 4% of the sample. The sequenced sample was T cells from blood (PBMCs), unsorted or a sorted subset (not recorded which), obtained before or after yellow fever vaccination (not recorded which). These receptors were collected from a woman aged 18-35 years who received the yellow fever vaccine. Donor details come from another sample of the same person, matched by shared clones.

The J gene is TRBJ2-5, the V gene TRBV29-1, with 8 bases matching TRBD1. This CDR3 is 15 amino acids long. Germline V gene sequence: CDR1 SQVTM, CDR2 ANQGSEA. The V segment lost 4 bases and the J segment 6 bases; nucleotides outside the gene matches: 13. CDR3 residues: CSVGTTGGGGKTQYF. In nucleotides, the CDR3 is TGCAGCGTTGGGACTACAGGGGGAGGTGGAAAGACCCAGTACTTC.

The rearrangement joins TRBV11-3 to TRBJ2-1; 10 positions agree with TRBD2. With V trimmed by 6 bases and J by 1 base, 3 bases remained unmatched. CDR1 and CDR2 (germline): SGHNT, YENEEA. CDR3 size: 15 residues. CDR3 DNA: TGTGCCAGCAGTTCGGGACTAGCGTCCTACAATGAGCAGTTCTTC. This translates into CASSSGLASYNEQFF.

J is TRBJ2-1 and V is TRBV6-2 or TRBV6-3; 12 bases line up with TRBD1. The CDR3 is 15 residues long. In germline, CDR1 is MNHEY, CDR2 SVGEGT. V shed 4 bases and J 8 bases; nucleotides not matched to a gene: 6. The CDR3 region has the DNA TGTGCCAGCAGTTCCGCCGGGACAGGGGGCTATGAGCAGTTCTTC. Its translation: CASSSAGTGGYEQFF.

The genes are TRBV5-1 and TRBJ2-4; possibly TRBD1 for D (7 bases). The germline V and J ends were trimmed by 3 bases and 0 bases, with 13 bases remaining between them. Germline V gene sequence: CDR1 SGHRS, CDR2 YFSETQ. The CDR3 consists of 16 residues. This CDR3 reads CASSYRQGLAKNIQYF. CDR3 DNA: TGCGCCAGCAGCTACCGACAGGGACTAGCCAAAAACATTCAGTACTTC.

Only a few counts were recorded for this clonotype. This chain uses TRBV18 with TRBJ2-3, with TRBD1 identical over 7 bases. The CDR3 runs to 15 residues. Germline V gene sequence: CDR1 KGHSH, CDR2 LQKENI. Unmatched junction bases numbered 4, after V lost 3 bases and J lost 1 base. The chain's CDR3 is CASSPQGDGTDTQYF. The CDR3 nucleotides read TGTGCCAGCTCACCCCAGGGGGACGGCACAGATACGCAGTATTTT.

Written as DNA, the CDR3 is TGCAGTGCTACGGGACTAGGCGTCAATGAGCAGTTCTTC. Protein: CSATGLGVNEQFF. V is TRBV20-1 and J is TRBJ2-1; TRBD2 aligns across 8 bases. V lost 4 bases to trimming and J lost 6 bases; unmatched junction nucleotides: 5. The CDR3 totals 13 residues. CDR1 and CDR2 from the germline V gene are DFQATT and SNEGSKA (reference sequence).

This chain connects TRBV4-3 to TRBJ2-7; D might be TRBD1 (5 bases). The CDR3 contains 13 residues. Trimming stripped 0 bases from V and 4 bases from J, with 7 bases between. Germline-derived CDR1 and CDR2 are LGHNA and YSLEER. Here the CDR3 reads CASSQDRTYEQYF. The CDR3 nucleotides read TGCGCCAGCAGCCAAGACAGGACATACGAGCAGTACTTC.

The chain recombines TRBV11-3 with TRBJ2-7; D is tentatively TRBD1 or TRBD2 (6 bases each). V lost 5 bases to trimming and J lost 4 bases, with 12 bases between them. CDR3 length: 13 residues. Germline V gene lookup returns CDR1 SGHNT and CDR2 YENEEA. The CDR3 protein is CASSHLGGYEQYF. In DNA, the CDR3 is TGTGCCAGCAGCCACCTAGGGGGGTACGAGCAGTACTTC. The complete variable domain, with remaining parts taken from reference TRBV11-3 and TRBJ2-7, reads EAGVVQSPRYKIIEKKQPVAFWCNPISGHNTLYWYLQNLGQGPELLIRYENEEAVDDSQLPKDRFSAERLKGVDSTLKIQPAELGDSAVYLCASSHLGGYEQYFGPGTRLTVT.